A single sample gave rise to the 25 T cell receptor beta chains below, sequenced in a study of blood T cell repertoires in COVID-19. Sequencing was performed with immunoSEQ multiplex PCR; in TCRdb, only in-frame clones are kept and a portion is missing. The sample contains about 41,000 clones, 70% to 90% of which appear only once. Sequenced sample: peripheral blood. These receptors all stem from a man between 60 and 75 years old with acute or convalescent COVID-19.

The rearrangement joins TRBV6-2 or TRBV6-3 to TRBJ1-2, with D uncertain. V gave up 2 bases and J gave up 4 bases, with 14 bases separating them. This CDR3 has 15 residues. Germline CDR1 is MNHEY and CDR2 is SVGEGT. The CDR3 region is CASSYNSSHPYGYTF. CDR3 nucleotide sequence: TGTGCCAGCAGTTACAACAGCAGCCATCCCTATGGCTACACCTTC.

V and J are TRBV7-8 and TRBJ1-4, with D possibly matching TRBD1 (5 bases). Per the germline V gene, CDR1 is SGHVS and CDR2 is FQNEAQ. The V end lost 5 bases, the J end lost 7 bases, and 17 bases lay between the germline ends. This CDR3 has 15 amino acids. CDR3 coding DNA: TGTGCCAGCAGCCCGCGCTGGGGCACCGGTGAAAAACTGTTTTTT. The encoded protein is CASSPRWGTGEKLFF.

J is TRBJ1-2 and V is TRBV5-4; D gene unclear. The CDR3 has 12 residues. CDR1 is SGHNT, CDR2 YYREEE, per germline (reference sequence). Trimming stripped 0 bases from V and 8 bases from J, with 8 bases between. The CDR3 reads CASSLGGQGYTF. DNA for the CDR3: TGTGCCAGCAGCTTGGGCGGCCAGGGCTACACCTTC.

The CDR3 is CASSRTGVQETQYF. The CDR3 region has the DNA TGTGCCAGCAGTCGGACAGGGGTCCAAGAGACCCAGTACTTC. V and J are TRBV2 and TRBJ2-5; 9 bases map to TRBD1. V dropped 5 bases and J dropped 1; count of bases not matched to a gene: 2. Germline CDR1 and CDR2: SNHLY and FYNNEI. The CDR3 is made up of 14 amino acids.

This sequence joins TRBV7-2 and TRBJ2-3; 8 nucleotides agree with TRBD2. The CDR3 is made up of 18 amino acids. V dropped 6 bases and J dropped 4; count of bases not matched to a gene: 18. Germline CDR1 reads SGHTA; CDR2 reads FQGNSA. The CDR3 DNA reads TGTGCCAGCAGTCAGGTTGCCCCGGGACGGGGGGGCTCAGATACGCAGTATTTT. Protein product: CASSQVAPGRGGSDTQYF.

This clone was detected once. V gene TRBV6-2 or TRBV6-3 combines with J gene TRBJ1-3; D unclear. This CDR3 comprises 14 residues. Germline V gives CDR1 MNHEY, CDR2 SVGEGT. V lost 6 bases, J lost 8 bases, and 17 bases lay in between. CDR3 amino acids: CASSFGPTGDTIYF. CDR3 sequence (DNA): TGTGCCAGCAGCTTCGGACCTACGGGAGACACCATATATTTT.

The rearrangement uses TRBV9 and TRBJ2-1, with 8 bases that match TRBD2. Trimming took 2 bases from V and 2 from J; bases not matched to a gene: 3. The CDR3 is made up of 15 amino acids. Germline loops: CDR1 SGDLS, CDR2 YYNGEE. In DNA form, the CDR3 reads TGTGCCAGCAGCGTCGGGAGGGGTACCTACAATGAGCAGTTCTTC. Its translation is CASSVGRGTYNEQFF. The full variable domain, its missing parts supplied by reference TRBV9 and TRBJ2-1, is DSGVTQTPKHLITATGQRVTLRCSPRSGDLSVYWYQQSLDQGLQFLIQYYNGEERAKGNILERFSAQQFPDLHSELNLSSLELGDSALYFCASSVGRGTYNEQFFGPGTRLTVL.

The chain recombines TRBV2 with TRBJ2-5; TRBD1 aligns across 7 bases. The CDR3 consists of 13 residues. V shed 5 bases, J shed 4 bases, and the junction held 4 bases outside the gene matches. The germline gives CDR1 SNHLY, CDR2 FYNNEI. The DNA of the CDR3 is TGTGCCAGCAGTTACAGGGGAAGAGAGACCCAGTACTTC. This codes for CASSYRGRETQYF.

The genes are TRBV27 and TRBJ1-3; 7 bases match TRBD1. The CDR3 is made up of 13 amino acids. V was pared by 5 bases and J by 4 bases, with 2 bases of the junction left unmatched. The germline V gene has CDR1 MNHEY and CDR2 SMNVEV (reference sequence). The CDR3 region has the DNA TGTGCCAGCAGTAGGACAGGAGGAAACACCATATATTTT. Translating it yields CASSRTGGNTIYF.

CDR3 DNA: TGTGCCAGCAGCTGGGCCCGGGACAGGGGCGGGAAGACCCAGTACTTC. Translating gives CASSWARDRGGKTQYF. The V gene is TRBV5-5, the J gene TRBJ2-5; 10 positions match TRBD1. The V gene end was trimmed by 3 bases and the J gene end by 6 bases; junction bases not matched to a gene: 11. CDR3 size: 16 residues. Germline values: CDR1 SGHKS, CDR2 YYEKEE (reference sequence).

This CDR3 reads CASSQRQGGNQPQHF. Written as DNA, the CDR3 is TGTGCCAGCAGTCAGCGACAGGGCGGCAATCAGCCCCAGCATTTT. The chain links TRBV6-2 or TRBV6-3 to TRBJ1-5; 7 bases match TRBD1. Per the germline V gene, CDR1 is MNHEY and CDR2 is SVGEGT. V was clipped by 5 bases and J by 2 bases; unmatched bases: 6. This CDR3 has 15 amino acids.

The V gene is TRBV4-3, the J gene TRBJ1-4; a possible D gene is TRBD1 (5 bases). The V end was cut by 1 base, the J end by 5 bases, with 17 bases between. From germline, CDR1 is LGHNA and CDR2 YSLEER. The CDR3 totals 17 residues. Here the CDR3 reads CASSQGTGTFPNEKLFF. The CDR3, as DNA: TGCGCCAGCAGCCAAGGAACAGGAACGTTCCCGAATGAAAAACTGTTTTTT.

This clone was detected only a few times. The chain carries TRBV5-1 and TRBJ2-7; 7 positions match TRBD1. Trimming took 4 bases from V and 0 from J; bases not matched to a gene: 10. The CDR3 has 16 amino acids. Germline values: CDR1 SGHRS, CDR2 YFSETQ. For the CDR3, the DNA is TGCGCCAGCAGCAAGCCGGGACAGCTGAGCTCCTACGAGCAGTACTTC. Translating gives CASSKPGQLSSYEQYF.

The chain uses TRBV6-5 and TRBJ1-1, with a possible D match to TRBD1 (6 bases). This CDR3 is built from 14 residues. V lost 5 bases and J lost 1, with 11 bases in between. Germline V gene sequence: CDR1 MNHEY, CDR2 SVGAGI. CDR3 sequence: CASSTLQGNTEAFF. DNA of the CDR3: TGTGCCAGCAGTACTTTACAGGGGAACACTGAAGCTTTCTTT.

The gene calls are TRBV6-1 and TRBJ2-7, with D possibly being TRBD2 (5 bases). Trimming shortened V by 2 bases and J by 5 bases, and 16 bases separated the two germline ends. The CDR3 sequence is 15 residues long. Germline V gene sequence: CDR1 MNHNS, CDR2 SASEGT. CDR3 loop: CASSERRFPGHEQYF. The DNA for the CDR3 is TGTGCCAGCAGTGAACGGAGGTTCCCAGGTCACGAGCAGTACTTC.

The V and J genes are TRBV25-1 and TRBJ2-2; D possibly corresponds to TRBD1 (6 bases). Trimming took off 8 bases at V and 5 bases at J, with 18 bases between the two ends. This CDR3 region has 15 residues. Germline CDR1 and CDR2: MGHDK and SYGVNS. The CDR3 nucleotides read TGTGCCAGCCGTATCCAACAGGGTAGGACCGGGGAGCTGTTTTTT. Residues: CASRIQQGRTGELFF. Based on the CDR3 plus reference TRBV25-1 and TRBJ2-2, the full variable domain is EADIYQTPRYLVIGTGKKITLECSQTMGHDKMYWYQQDPGMELHLIHYSYGVNSTEKGDLSSESTVSRIRTEHFPLTLESARPSHTSQYLCASRIQQGRTGELFFGEGSRLTVL.

This sequence joins TRBV18 and TRBJ1-1; D possibly corresponds to TRBD1 (5 bases). V was shortened by 2 bases and J by 5 bases, with 15 bases between the two germline ends. The CDR3 extends over 15 amino acids. The germline V gene has CDR1 KGHSH and CDR2 LQKENI. CDR3 coding DNA: TGTGCCAGCTCACCAGGGTCGGCAGGGCGAACTGAAGCTTTCTTT. Translation: CASSPGSAGRTEAFF. The full variable domain, with the rest looked up from reference TRBV18 and TRBJ1-1, is NAGVMQNPRHLVRRRGQEARLRCSPMKGHSHVYWYRQLPEEGLKFMVYLQKENIIDESGMPKERFSAEFPKEGPSILRIQQVVRGDSAAYFCASSPGSAGRTEAFFGQGTRLTVV.

The chain's CDR3 is CASALGGGQFF. CDR3 sequence (DNA): TGTGCTAGTGCCCTGGGGGGTGGGCAGTTCTTC. The chain links TRBV12-5 to TRBJ2-1, with a weak D call TRBD2 (6 bases). Trimming cost V 7 bases and J 12 bases, with 13 bases left between them. The CDR3 is made up of 11 amino acids. The germline V gene encodes CDR1 LGHNT and CDR2 FRNRAP.

The DNA of the CDR3 is TGTGCCAGCCAGGGGGATAACTATGGCTACACCTTC. Its translation is CASQGDNYGYTF. This sequence joins TRBV2 and TRBJ1-2; 7 bases align to TRBD1. V was clipped by 8 bases and J by 1 base; unmatched bases: 1. Germline CDR1 reads SNHLY; CDR2 reads FYNNEI. The CDR3 runs 12 residues.

The chain links TRBV7-8 to TRBJ2-2, with D perhaps matching TRBD2 (6 bases). The CDR3 has 16 amino acids. V dropped 5 bases and J dropped 1 base, with 14 bases sitting between them. CDR1 and CDR2 (germline): SGHVS, FQNEAQ. The CDR3 loop is CASSPLGGLNTGELFF. CDR3 DNA sequence: TGTGCCAGCAGCCCTCTGGGGGGATTGAACACCGGGGAGCTGTTTTTT.

The chain joins TRBV3-1 (or the pseudogene TRBV3-2) to TRBJ1-5; D perhaps matches TRBD1 (5 bases). Germline values: CDR1 LGHDT, CDR2 YNNKEL (reference sequence). The CDR3 totals 14 residues. The V gene lost 9 bases and the J gene lost 6 bases, with 18 bases spanning the gap. The CDR3 DNA follows: TGTGCCAGTGGCCCTGGGGGGGGAAGTCAGCCCCAGCATTTT. Translating it yields CASGPGGGSQPQHF.

This chain connects TRBV2 to TRBJ1-2; no clear D gene. Germline loops: CDR1 SNHLY, CDR2 FYNNEI. Trimming removed 0 bases at V and 5 bases at J, with 4 bases between. This CDR3 is built from 12 residues. The CDR3 bases are TGTGCCAGCAGTGAAGCGGCATATGGCTACACCTTC. Its translation is CASSEAAYGYTF. Drawing the rest from reference TRBV2 and TRBJ1-2, the complete variable domain is EPEVTQTPSHQVTQMGQEVILRCVPISNHLYFYWYRQILGQKVEFLVSFYNNEISEKSEIFDDQFSVERPDGSNFTLKIRSTKLEDSAMYFCASSEAAYGYTFGSGTRLTVV.

This clone appeared once. This chain connects TRBV6-5 to TRBJ2-7; TRBD1 matches at 9 bases. Germline V gene sequence: CDR1 MNHEY, CDR2 SVGAGI. The CDR3 length is 15 residues. The V gene end was trimmed by 6 bases and the J gene end by 2 bases; junction bases not matched to a gene: 8. The CDR3 nucleotides are TGTGCCAGCAGACATTCCGGGACAGGGACCTACGAGCAGTACTTC. It codes for CASRHSGTGTYEQYF.

The chain uses TRBV3-1 (or the pseudogene TRBV3-2) and TRBJ2-5; D might be TRBD2 (5 bases). V lost 2 bases and J 5 bases, leaving 15 bases between the germline ends. This CDR3 contains 15 residues. CDR1 and CDR2 (germline): LGHDT, YNNKEL (reference sequence). CDR3 sequence: CASSQSSSPGETQYF. CDR3 DNA sequence: TGTGCCAGCAGCCAATCGAGCTCCCCGGGGGAGACCCAGTACTTC.

This clone was counted a single time. The chain uses TRBV3-1 (or the pseudogene TRBV3-2) and TRBJ2-1, with D possibly being TRBD2 (6 bases). The V end was cut by 4 bases, the J end by 4 bases, with 14 bases between. CDR3 length: 15 residues. The germline V gene has CDR1 LGHDT and CDR2 YNNKEL (reference sequence). For the CDR3, the DNA is TGTGCCAGCAGCCCGGGACCGGGGGTTTACAATGAGCAGTTCTTC. Translating gives CASSPGPGVYNEQFF.